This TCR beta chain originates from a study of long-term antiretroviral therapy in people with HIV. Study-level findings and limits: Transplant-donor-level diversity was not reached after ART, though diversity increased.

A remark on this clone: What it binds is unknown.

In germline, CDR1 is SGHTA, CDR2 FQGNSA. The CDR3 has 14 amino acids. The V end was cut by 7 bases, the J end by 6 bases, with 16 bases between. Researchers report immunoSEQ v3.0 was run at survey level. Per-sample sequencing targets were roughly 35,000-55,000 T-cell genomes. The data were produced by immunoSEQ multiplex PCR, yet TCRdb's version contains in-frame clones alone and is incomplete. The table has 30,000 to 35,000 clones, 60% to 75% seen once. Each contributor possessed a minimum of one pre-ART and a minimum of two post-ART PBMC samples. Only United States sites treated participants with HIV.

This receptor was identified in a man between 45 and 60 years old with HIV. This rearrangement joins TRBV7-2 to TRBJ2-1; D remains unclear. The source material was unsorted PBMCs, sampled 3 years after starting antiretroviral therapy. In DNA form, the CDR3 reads TGTGCCAGCACCCCGGGCCGCCACCTCAATGAGCAGTTCTTC. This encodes CASTPGRHLNEQFF.